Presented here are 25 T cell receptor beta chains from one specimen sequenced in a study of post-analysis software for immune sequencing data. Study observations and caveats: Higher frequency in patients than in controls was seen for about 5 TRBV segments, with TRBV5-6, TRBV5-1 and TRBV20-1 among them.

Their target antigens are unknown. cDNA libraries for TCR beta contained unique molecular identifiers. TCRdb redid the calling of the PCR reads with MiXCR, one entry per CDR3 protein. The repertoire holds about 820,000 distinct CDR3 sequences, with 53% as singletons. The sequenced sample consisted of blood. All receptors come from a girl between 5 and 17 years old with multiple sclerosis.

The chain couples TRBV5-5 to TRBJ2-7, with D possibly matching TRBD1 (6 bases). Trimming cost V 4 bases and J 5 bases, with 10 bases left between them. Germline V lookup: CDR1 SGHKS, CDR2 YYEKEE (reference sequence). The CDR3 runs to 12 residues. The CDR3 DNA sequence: TGTGCCAGCAGCCCACAGGGCCACGAGCAGTACTTC. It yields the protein CASSPQGHEQYF.

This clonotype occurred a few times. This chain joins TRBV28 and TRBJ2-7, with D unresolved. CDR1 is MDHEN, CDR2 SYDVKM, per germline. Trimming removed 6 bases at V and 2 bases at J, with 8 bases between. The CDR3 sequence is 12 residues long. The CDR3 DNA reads TGTGCCAGCAGGCAGTCGGCCTACGAGCAGTACTTC. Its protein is CASRQSAYEQYF. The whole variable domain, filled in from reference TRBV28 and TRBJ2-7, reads DVKVTQSSRYLVKRTGEKVFLECVQDMDHENMFWYRQDPGLGLRLIYFSYDVKMKEKGDIPEGYSVSREKKERFSLILESASTNQTSMYLCASRQSAYEQYFGPGTRLTVT.

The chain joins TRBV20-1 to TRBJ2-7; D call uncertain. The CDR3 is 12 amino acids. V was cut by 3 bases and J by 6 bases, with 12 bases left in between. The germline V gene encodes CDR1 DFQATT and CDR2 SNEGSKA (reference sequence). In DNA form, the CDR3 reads TGCAGTGCTAGCGGCCCCCCGAGCGAGCAGTACTTC. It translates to CSASGPPSEQYF.

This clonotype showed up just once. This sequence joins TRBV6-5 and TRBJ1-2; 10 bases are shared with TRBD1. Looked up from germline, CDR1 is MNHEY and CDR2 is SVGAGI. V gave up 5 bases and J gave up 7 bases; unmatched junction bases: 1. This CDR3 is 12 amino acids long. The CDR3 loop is CASSGTGAGYTF. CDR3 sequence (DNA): TGTGCCAGCAGTGGGACAGGGGCTGGCTACACCTTC.

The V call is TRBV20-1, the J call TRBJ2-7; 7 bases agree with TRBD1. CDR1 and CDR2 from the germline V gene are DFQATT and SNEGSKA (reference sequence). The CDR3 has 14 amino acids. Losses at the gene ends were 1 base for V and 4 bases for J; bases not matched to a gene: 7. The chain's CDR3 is CSARVGTVPYEQYF. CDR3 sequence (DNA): TGCAGTGCTAGAGTAGGGACAGTCCCTTACGAGCAGTACTTC.

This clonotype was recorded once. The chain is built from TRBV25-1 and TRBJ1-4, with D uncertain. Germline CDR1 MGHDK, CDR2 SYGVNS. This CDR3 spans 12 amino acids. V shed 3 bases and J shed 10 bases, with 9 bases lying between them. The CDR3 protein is CASSDGLGKLFF. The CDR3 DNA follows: TGTGCCAGCAGTGACGGACTGGGAAAACTGTTTTTT.

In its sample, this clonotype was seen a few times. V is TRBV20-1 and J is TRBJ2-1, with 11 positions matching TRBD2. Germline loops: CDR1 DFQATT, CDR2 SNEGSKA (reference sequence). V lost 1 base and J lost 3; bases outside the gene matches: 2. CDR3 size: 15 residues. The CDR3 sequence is CSARGLAGLYNEQFF. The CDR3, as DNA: TGCAGTGCTAGAGGACTAGCGGGACTCTACAATGAGCAGTTCTTC.

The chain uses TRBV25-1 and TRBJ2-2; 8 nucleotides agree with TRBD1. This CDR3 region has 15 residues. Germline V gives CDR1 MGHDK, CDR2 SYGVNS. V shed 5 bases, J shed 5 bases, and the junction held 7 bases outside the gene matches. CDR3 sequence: CASSTQGAVTGELFF. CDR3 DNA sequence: TGTGCCAGCAGTACTCAGGGGGCTGTTACCGGGGAGCTGTTTTTT.

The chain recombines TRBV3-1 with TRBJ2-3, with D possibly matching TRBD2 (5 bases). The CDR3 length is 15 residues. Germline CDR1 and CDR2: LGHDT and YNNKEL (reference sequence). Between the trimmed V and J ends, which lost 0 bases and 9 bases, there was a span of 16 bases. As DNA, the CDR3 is TGTGCCAGCAGCCAAGATGCCAGCTCGGGGATGACGCAGTATTTT. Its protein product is CASSQDASSGMTQYF.

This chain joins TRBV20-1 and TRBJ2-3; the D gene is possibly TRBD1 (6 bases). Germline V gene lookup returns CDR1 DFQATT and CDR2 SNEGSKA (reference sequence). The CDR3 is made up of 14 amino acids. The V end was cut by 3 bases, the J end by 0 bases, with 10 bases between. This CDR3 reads CSARRTVSTDTQYF. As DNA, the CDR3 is TGCAGTGCTAGGAGGACAGTAAGCACAGATACGCAGTATTTT.

CDR3 region: CASRSLDYEQYF. CDR3 nucleotides: TGTGCCAGCAGATCCTTAGACTACGAGCAGTACTTC. The rearrangement uses TRBV28 and TRBJ2-7; D call uncertain. From germline, CDR1 is MDHEN and CDR2 SYDVKM. This CDR3 is 12 amino acids long. Trimming removed 6 bases from V and 3 bases from J, with 9 bases in between.

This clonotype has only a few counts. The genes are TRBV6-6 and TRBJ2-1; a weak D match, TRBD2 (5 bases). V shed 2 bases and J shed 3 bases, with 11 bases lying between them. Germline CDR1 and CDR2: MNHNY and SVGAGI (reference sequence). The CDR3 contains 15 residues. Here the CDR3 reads CASSYNLAIYNEQFF. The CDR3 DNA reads TGTGCCAGCAGTTACAACCTAGCCATCTACAATGAGCAGTTCTTC.

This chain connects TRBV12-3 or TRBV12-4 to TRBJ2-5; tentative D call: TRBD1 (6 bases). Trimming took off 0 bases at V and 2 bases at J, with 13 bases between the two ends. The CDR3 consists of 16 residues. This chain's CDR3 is CASSLAATGWQETQYF. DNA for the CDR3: TGTGCCAGCAGTTTAGCCGCGACAGGATGGCAAGAGACCCAGTACTTC.

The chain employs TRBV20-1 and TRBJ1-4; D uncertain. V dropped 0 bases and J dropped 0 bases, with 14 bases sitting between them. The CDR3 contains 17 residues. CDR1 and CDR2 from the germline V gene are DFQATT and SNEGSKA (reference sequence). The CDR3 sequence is CSAREARALPTNEKLFF. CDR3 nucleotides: TGCAGTGCTAGAGAAGCGCGGGCTTTACCAACTAATGAAAAACTGTTTTTT.

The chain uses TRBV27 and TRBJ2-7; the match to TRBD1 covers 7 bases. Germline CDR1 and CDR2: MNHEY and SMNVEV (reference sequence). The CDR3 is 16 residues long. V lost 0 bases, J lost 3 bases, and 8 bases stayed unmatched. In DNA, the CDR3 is TGTGCCAGCAGTTTATCGTGGGCAGGGGGATACTACGAGCAGTACTTC. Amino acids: CASSLSWAGGYYEQYF.

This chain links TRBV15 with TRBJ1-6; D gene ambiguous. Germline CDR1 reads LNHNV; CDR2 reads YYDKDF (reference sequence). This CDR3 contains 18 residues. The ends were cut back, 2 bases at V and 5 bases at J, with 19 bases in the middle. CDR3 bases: TGTGCCACCAGCAGACGACCGGCTAAAAATACGAATAATTCACCCCTCCACTTT. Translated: CATSRRPAKNTNNSPLHF.

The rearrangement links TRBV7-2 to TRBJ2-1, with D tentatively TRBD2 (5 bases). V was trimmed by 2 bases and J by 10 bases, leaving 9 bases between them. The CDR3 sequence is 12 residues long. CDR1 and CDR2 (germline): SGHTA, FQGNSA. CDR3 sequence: CASSLLWEEQFF. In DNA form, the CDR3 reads TGTGCCAGCAGCTTATTATGGGAGGAGCAGTTCTTC. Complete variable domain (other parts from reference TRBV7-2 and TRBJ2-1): GAGVSQSPSNKVTEKGKDVELRCDPISGHTALYWYRQSLGQGLEFLIYFQGNSAPDKSGLPSDRFSAERTGGSVSTLTIQRTQQEDSAVYLCASSLLWEEQFFGPGTRLTVL.

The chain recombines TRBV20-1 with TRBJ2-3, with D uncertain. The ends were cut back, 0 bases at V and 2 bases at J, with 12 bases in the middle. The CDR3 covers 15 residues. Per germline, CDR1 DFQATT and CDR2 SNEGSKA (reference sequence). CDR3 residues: CSARDLGTSTDTQYF. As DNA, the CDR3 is TGCAGTGCTAGAGATCTAGGAACTTCCACAGATACGCAGTATTTT.

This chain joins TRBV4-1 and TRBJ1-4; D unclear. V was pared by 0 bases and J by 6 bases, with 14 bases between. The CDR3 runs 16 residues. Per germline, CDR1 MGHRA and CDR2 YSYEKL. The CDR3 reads CASSQDLAGLDEKLFF. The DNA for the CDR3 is TGCGCCAGCAGCCAAGATCTTGCCGGGTTGGATGAAAAACTGTTTTTT.

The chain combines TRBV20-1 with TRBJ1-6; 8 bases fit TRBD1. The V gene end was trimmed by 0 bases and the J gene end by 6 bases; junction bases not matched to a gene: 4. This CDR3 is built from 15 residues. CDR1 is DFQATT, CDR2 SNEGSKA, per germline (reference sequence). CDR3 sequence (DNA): TGCAGTGCTAGAGATCCCAGGGGGCTTAATTCACCCCTCCACTTT. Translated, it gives CSARDPRGLNSPLHF.

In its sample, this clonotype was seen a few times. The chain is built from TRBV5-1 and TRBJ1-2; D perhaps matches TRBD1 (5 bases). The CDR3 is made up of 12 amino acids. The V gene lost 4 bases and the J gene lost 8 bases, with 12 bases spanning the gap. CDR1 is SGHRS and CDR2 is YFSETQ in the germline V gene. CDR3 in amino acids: CASSRGEGGYTF. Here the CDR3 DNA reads TGCGCCAGCAGCCGAGGGGAGGGCGGCTACACCTTC.

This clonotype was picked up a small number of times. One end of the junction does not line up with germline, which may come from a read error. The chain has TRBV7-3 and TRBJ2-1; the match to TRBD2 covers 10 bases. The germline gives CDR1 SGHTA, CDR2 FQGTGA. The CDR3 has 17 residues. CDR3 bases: TGTGCCAGCAGCTTAATGGTCCCTAGCGGGAGTTACAATGAACAGTTCTTC. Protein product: CASSLMVPSGSYNEQFF.

CDR3 in amino acids: CASSLAAGQHEQYF. CDR3 coding DNA: TGCGCCAGCAGCTTGGCCGCAGGGCAGCACGAGCAGTACTTC. V gene TRBV5-1 combines with J gene TRBJ2-4; the D gene is possibly TRBD1 (5 bases). TRBJ2-7 matches the DNA end more closely, so the J call is doubtful. The CDR3 extends over 14 amino acids. Germline V gives CDR1 SGHRS, CDR2 YFSETQ.

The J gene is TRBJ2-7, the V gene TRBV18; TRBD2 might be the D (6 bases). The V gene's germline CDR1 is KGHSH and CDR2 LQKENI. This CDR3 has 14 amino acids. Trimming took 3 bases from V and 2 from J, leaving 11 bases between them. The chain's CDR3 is CASSPGAGPYEQYF. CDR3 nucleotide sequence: TGTGCCAGCTCACCCGGGGCGGGGCCCTACGAGCAGTACTTC. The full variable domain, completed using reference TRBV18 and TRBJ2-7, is NAGVMQNPRHLVRRRGQEARLRCSPMKGHSHVYWYRQLPEEGLKFMVYLQKENIIDESGMPKERFSAEFPKEGPSILRIQQVVRGDSAAYFCASSPGAGPYEQYFGPGTRLTVT.

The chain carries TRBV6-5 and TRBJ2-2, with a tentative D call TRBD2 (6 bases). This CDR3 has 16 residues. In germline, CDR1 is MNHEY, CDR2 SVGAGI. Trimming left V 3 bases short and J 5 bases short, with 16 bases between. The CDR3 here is CASSYFRGGRTGELFF. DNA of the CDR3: TGTGCCAGCAGTTATTTCCGGGGAGGAAGGACCGGGGAGCTGTTTTTT.